The 12 T cell receptor beta chains presented below share a single source sample, sequenced in a study of blood T cell repertoires in COVID-19. Clones were read by immunoSEQ multiplex PCR, and TCRdb kept only the in-frame ones, dropping some. The top ten hold about 4.5% of the sample, which has about 58,000 clones, 85% to 95% seen once. Sequencing was done on a sample of peripheral blood. These receptors all come from a middle-aged man with active COVID-19.

The V call is TRBV29-1, the J call TRBJ2-7; the match to TRBD1 covers 9 bases. CDR1 is SQVTM and CDR2 is ANQGSEA in the germline V gene. The CDR3 has 14 residues. The ends lost 1 base at V and 5 bases at J; junction bases unmatched: 6. The chain's CDR3 is CSVEGGDRADEQYF. CDR3 sequence (DNA): TGCAGCGTTGAAGGGGGGGACAGGGCCGACGAGCAGTACTTC.

The chain has TRBV5-4 and TRBJ2-1, with 15 bases aligning to TRBD2. This CDR3 is 16 amino acids long. V shed 0 bases and J 7 bases; nucleotides not matched to a gene: 2. Germline assignment: CDR1 SGHNT and CDR2 YYREEE (reference sequence). CDR3 coding DNA: TGTGCCAGCAGCTTGGCCGGGACTAGCGGGAGGAATGAGCAGTTCTTC. It specifies CASSLAGTSGRNEQFF. The full variable domain, rest sourced from reference TRBV5-4 and TRBJ2-1, is ETGVTQSPTHLIKTRGQQVTLRCSSQSGHNTVSWYQQALGQGPQFIFQYYREEENGRGNFPPRFSGLQFPNYSSELNVNALELDDSALYLCASSLAGTSGRNEQFFGPGTRLTVL.

The V call is TRBV20-1, the J call TRBJ1-5, with unresolved D. The CDR3 length is 11 residues. Germline CDR1 and CDR2: DFQATT and SNEGSKA (reference sequence). Trimming pared 0 bases from V and 11 bases from J, leaving 8 bases between. CDR3 in amino acids: CSAREAGTQHF. The CDR3 DNA follows: TGCAGTGCTAGAGAGGCGGGTACCCAGCATTTT.

The rearrangement joins TRBV6-1 to TRBJ2-4, with 16 bases fitting TRBD2. Trimming cost V 4 bases and J 6 bases; bases outside gene matches: 3. The CDR3 is 16 residues long. Germline V gives CDR1 MNHNS, CDR2 SASEGT. The CDR3 spells CASSGGTSGGGNIQYF. In DNA form, the CDR3 reads TGTGCCAGCAGTGGCGGGACTAGCGGGGGGGGAAACATTCAGTACTTC.

The gene calls are TRBV7-9 and TRBJ2-5; TRBD2 matches 13 bases. Germline assignment: CDR1 SEHNR and CDR2 FQNEAQ (reference sequence). The ends lost 4 bases at V and 4 bases at J; junction bases unmatched: 15. CDR3 length: 19 residues. CDR3 coding DNA: TGTGCCAGCAGCTCGTACACTCGGACTAGCGGGAGATATAGAGAGACCCAGTACTTC. It encodes CASSSYTRTSGRYRETQYF.

A word on this clone: Other nucleotide sequences from this sample produce the same CDR3. The V and J genes are TRBV5-5 and TRBJ2-2; 9 positions match TRBD2. Looked up from germline, CDR1 is SGHKS and CDR2 is YYEKEE (reference sequence). After removal of 0 bases from V and 2 bases from J, the junction contained 2 bases not matched to a gene. The CDR3 length is 16 residues. The CDR3 spells CASSLGLAGNTGELFF. The CDR3 DNA sequence: TGTGCCAGCAGCTTGGGGCTAGCGGGAAACACCGGGGAGCTGTTTTTT.

The chain has TRBV9 and TRBJ1-2; D gene uncertain. The CDR3 has 14 amino acids. Germline V gives CDR1 SGDLS, CDR2 YYNGEE. V was cut by 0 bases and J by 7 bases, with 13 bases left in between. DNA of the CDR3: TGTGCCAGCAGCGTAGCTACCCCTCGAGGTGGCTACACCTTC. It specifies CASSVATPRGGYTF.

The chain links TRBV29-1 to TRBJ2-7, with D hard to call. Between the trimmed V and J ends, which lost 0 bases and 12 bases, there was a span of 12 bases. The CDR3 covers 11 residues. CDR1 and CDR2 from the germline V gene are SQVTM and ANQGSEA. The chain's CDR3 is CSVEDGLERYF. CDR3 nucleotide sequence: TGCAGCGTTGAAGATGGGCTGGAAAGGTACTTC.

This clone was seen just once. The chain carries TRBV20-1 and TRBJ1-1; no definite D call. The CDR3 runs to 16 residues. CDR1 is DFQATT, CDR2 SNEGSKA, per germline (reference sequence). V lost 3 bases and J 0 bases, leaving 17 bases between the germline ends. As DNA, the CDR3 is TGCAGTGCTAGTGGTCGGAAAGCAACAGTGAACACTGAAGCTTTCTTT. Amino acid sequence: CSASGRKATVNTEAFF.

This chain connects TRBV19 to TRBJ1-2; D might be TRBD1 (5 bases). V shed 2 bases and J shed 8 bases, with 12 bases lying between them. Germline CDR1 and CDR2: LNHDA and SQIVND (reference sequence). The CDR3 loop spans 13 amino acids. The CDR3: CASSIQGPTGYTF. The CDR3 nucleotides read TGTGCCAGTAGTATACAGGGTCCGACGGGCTACACCTTC. The whole variable domain, filled in from reference TRBV19 and TRBJ1-2, reads DGGITQSPKYLFRKEGQNVTLSCEQNLNHDAMYWYRQDPGQGLRLIYYSQIVNDFQKGDIAEGYSVSREKKESFPLTVTSAQKNPTAFYLCASSIQGPTGYTFGSGTRLTVV.

This clone has just one count. The V call is TRBV7-9, the J call TRBJ1-2; 8 nucleotides align to TRBD1. V shed 6 bases, J shed 4 bases, and the junction held 1 base outside the gene matches. The CDR3 covers 12 residues. Germline V gene sequence: CDR1 SEHNR, CDR2 FQNEAQ (reference sequence). The CDR3 DNA reads as TGTGCCAGCAGTGACAGGGGCTATGGCTACACCTTC. Encoded protein: CASSDRGYGYTF. The full variable domain, with the rest looked up from reference TRBV7-9 and TRBJ1-2, is DTGVSQNPRHKITKRGQNVTFRCDPISEHNRLYWYRQTLGQGPEFLTYFQNEAQLEKSRLLSDRFSAERPKGSFSTLEIQRTEQGDSAMYLCASSDRGYGYTFGSGTRLTVV.

The genes are TRBV4-1 and TRBJ2-5; 8 positions agree with TRBD2. V gave up 0 bases and J gave up 5 bases; unmatched junction bases: 8. CDR1 and CDR2 from the germline V gene are MGHRA and YSYEKL. CDR3 length equals 16 residues. CDR3 residues: CASSQDLGLARETQYF. CDR3 DNA sequence: TGCGCCAGCAGCCAAGATCTTGGACTAGCCAGGGAGACCCAGTACTTC.